These T cell receptor beta chains were read from a single sample in a study of early T cells in non-severe SARS-CoV-2 infection. TCRdb itself ran the 5' RACE reads through MiXCR, one entry per CDR3 protein. The repertoire includes under 60,000 distinct CDR3 sequences, about a tenth of them detected once, and approximately 5.3% sits in the top ten. The material was whole blood, obtained at baseline. The receptors originated from an adult who was a healthcare worker with PCR-confirmed SARS-CoV-2 infection or an uninfected control (not recorded which). CDR3s include the opening cysteine and the closing phenylalanine or tryptophan. The D gene is left open where the match is weak. Expanded clones are given a class, and other clones once, few, many or no size at all.

v_call	clone_size	j_call	cdr3_length	d_call	cdr3_aa	cdr3_nt
TRBV29-1	few	TRBJ2-1	10	NA	CSVRNNEQFF	TGCAGCGTCCGTAACAATGAGCAGTTCTTC
TRBV7-2	many	TRBJ2-3	17	TRBD2	CASSSTLAGGGRDTQYF	TGTGCCAGCAGCTCCACACTAGCGGGGGGAGGGCGAGATACGCAGTATTTT
TRBV15	few	TRBJ2-5	13	NA	CATSRERLETQYF	TGTGCCACCAGCAGAGAGCGGCTAGAGACCCAGTACTTC
TRBV30	few	TRBJ2-3	15	NA	CAWPYPQEETDTQYF	TGTGCCTGGCCATACCCCCAGGAAGAAACAGATACGCAGTATTTT
TRBV20-1	NA	TRBJ2-3	15	TRBD2	CSASYFGGTTDTQYF	TGCAGTGCTTCGTATTTCGGGGGGACCACAGATACGCAGTATTTT
TRBV11-2	many	TRBJ1-6	16	TRBD1	CASSLYSGTGVSPLHF	TGTGCCAGCAGTCTATACTCCGGGACAGGGGTATCACCCCTCCACTTT
TRBV18	NA	TRBJ1-1	13	NA	CASSPGEDTEAFF	TGTGCCAGCTCACCAGGTGAGGACACTGAAGCTTTCTTT
TRBV5-4	NA	TRBJ2-5	14	NA	CASSLPPYQETQYF	TGTGCCAGCAGCTTGCCCCCGTACCAAGAGACCCAGTACTTC
TRBV3-1	few	TRBJ1-1	12	NA	CASSQDIGALFF	TGTGCCAGCAGCCAAGACATCGGGGCCCTTTTCTTT
TRBV12-3/TRBV12-4	NA	TRBJ2-1	17	NA	CASSLGTGILPYNEQFF	TGTGCCAGCAGTTTAGGTACAGGGATACTCCCCTACAATGAGCAGTTCTTC
TRBV2	many	TRBJ2-2	16	NA	CASSEGDNANTGELFF	TGTGCCAGCAGTGAAGGGGACAACGCGAACACCGGGGAGCTGTTTTTT
TRBV7-2	medium-sized	TRBJ2-1	15	TRBD1	CASSLGQGSYNEQFF	TGTGCCAGCAGCTTAGGACAGGGATCCTACAATGAGCAGTTCTTC
TRBV7-2	few	TRBJ1-4	15	NA	CASSLAARSNEKLFF	TGTGCCAGCAGCTTGGCAGCCCGCAGTAATGAAAAACTGTTTTTT
TRBV11-2	few	TRBJ1-1	14	NA	CASSLSRGNTEAFF	TGTGCCAGCAGCTTAAGTAGGGGGAACACTGAAGCTTTCTTT
TRBV27	many	TRBJ2-7	13	NA	CASRSGSGSEQYF	TGTGCCAGCAGATCAGGGTCCGGGAGCGAGCAGTACTTC
TRBV10-3	few	TRBJ1-2	13	TRBD1	CAISPDRDGGYTF	TGTGCCATCAGCCCCGACAGGGACGGTGGCTACACCTTC
TRBV19	many	TRBJ1-2	13	NA	CASAGTVNYGYTF	TGTGCCAGTGCCGGGACGGTTAACTATGGCTACACCTTC
TRBV2	many	TRBJ2-3	14	TRBD2	CASSSLAGGHTQYF	TGTGCCAGCAGTTCCCTAGCGGGAGGCCATACGCAGTATTTT
TRBV7-9	many	TRBJ2-3	14	NA	CASSFAPDPDTQYF	TGTGCCAGCAGCTTTGCGCCTGATCCGGATACGCAGTATTTT
TRBV29-1	few	TRBJ2-3	12	NA	CSQGDNTDTQYF	TGCAGCCAAGGGGACAACACAGATACGCAGTATTTT
TRBV19	many	TRBJ1-2	13	TRBD1	CASNLRTGGGYTF	TGTGCCAGTAATCTCCGGACAGGGGGTGGCTACACCTTC
TRBV11-2	many	TRBJ1-4	14	TRBD1	CASSPRTGFEKLFF	TGTGCCAGCAGCCCCCGGACAGGGTTTGAAAAACTGTTTTTT